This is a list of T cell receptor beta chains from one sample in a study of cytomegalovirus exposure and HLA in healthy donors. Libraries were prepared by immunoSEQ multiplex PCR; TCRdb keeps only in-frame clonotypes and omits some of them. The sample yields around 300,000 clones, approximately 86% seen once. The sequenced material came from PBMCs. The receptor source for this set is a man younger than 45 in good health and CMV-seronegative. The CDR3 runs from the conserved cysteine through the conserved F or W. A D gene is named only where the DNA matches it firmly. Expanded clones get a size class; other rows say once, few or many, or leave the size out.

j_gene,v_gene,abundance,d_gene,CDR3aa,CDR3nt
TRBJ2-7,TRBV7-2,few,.,CASSLALGGYEQYF,TGTGCCAGCAGCTTAGCGCTAGGGGGCTACGAGCAGTACTTC
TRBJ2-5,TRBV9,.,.,CASSVDNGGETQYF,TGTGCCAGCAGCGTAGACAATGGGGGGGAGACCCAGTACTTC
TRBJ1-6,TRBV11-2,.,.,CASSFLNSPLHF,TGTGCCAGCAGCTTTTTAAATTCACCCCTCCACTTT
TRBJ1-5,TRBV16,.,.,CASSQSGGNQPQHF,TGTGCCAGCAGCCAATCTGGGGGGAATCAGCCCCAGCATTTT
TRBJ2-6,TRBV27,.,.,CASSTKGGDSGANVLTF,TGTGCCAGCAGCACCAAAGGGGGGGACTCTGGGGCCAACGTCCTGACTTTC
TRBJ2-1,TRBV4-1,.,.,CASSQGAGVNEQFF,TGCGCCAGCAGCCAAGGTGCAGGGGTTAATGAGCAGTTCTTC
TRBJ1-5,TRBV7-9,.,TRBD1,CASSYGQGGVQPQHF,TGTGCCAGCAGTTACGGACAGGGCGGAGTGCAGCCCCAGCATTTT
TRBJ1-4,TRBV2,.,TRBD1,CASRTGNEKLFF,TGTGCCAGCAGGACAGGGAATGAAAAACTGTTTTTT
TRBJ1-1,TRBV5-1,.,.,CASSLDLSGTEAFF,TGCGCCAGCAGCTTGGATTTATCGGGCACTGAAGCTTTCTTT
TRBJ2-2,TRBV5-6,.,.,CASSLNGVRTNTGELFF,TGTGCCAGCAGCTTGAATGGAGTCCGGACGAACACCGGGGAGCTGTTTTTT
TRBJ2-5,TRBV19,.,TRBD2,CASSIRTSGVRETQYF,TGTGCCAGTAGTATACGGACTAGCGGGGTCCGGGAGACCCAGTACTTC
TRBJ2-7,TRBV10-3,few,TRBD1,CAIRTTGSSYEQYF,TGTGCCATCAGGACGACAGGGTCGTCCTACGAGCAGTACTTC
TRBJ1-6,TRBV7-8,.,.,CASSLNTGDNSPLHF,TGTGCCAGCAGCTTAAATACAGGCGACAATTCACCCCTCCACTTT
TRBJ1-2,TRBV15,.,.,CATSTGRGYTF,TGTGCCACCAGCACCGGTCGGGGCTACACCTTC
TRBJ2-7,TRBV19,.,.,CASSSAASSYEQYF,TGTGCCAGTAGTTCGGCAGCGAGCTCCTACGAGCAGTACTTC
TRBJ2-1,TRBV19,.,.,CASDSGGWVYNEQFF,TGTGCCAGCGATAGCGGCGGGTGGGTCTACAATGAGCAGTTCTTC
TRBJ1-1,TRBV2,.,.,CASSETPLNTEAFF,TGTGCCAGCAGTGAGACTCCCCTGAACACTGAAGCTTTCTTT
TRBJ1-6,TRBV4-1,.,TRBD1,CASSQGGGQEYNSPLHF,TGCGCCAGCAGCCAAGGGGGCGGACAGGAGTATAATTCACCCCTCCACTTT
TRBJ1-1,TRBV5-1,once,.,CASRSVADTEAFF,TGCGCCAGCAGATCGGTGGCGGACACTGAAGCTTTCTTT
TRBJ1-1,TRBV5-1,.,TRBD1,CASSKGTGDPNTEAFF,TGCGCCAGCAGCAAAGGGACAGGGGACCCGAACACTGAAGCTTTCTTT
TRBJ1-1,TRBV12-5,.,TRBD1,CASGLQGARGWNTEAFF,TGTGCTAGTGGTTTGCAGGGGGCGCGAGGGTGGAATACTGAAGCTTTCTTT
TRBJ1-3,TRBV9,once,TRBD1,CASSMGQGGTIYF,TGTGCCAGCAGCATGGGACAGGGTGGCACCATATATTTT
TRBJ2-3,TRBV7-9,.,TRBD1,CASGQGSDTQYF,TGTGCCAGCGGACAGGGATCAGATACGCAGTATTTT
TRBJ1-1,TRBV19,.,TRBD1,CASSIQGVYTEAFF,TGTGCCAGTAGTATTCAGGGGGTTTACACTGAAGCTTTCTTT
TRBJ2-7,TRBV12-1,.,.,CASSFGAKGYEQYF,TGTGCCAGCAGCTTTGGGGCAAAGGGGTACGAGCAGTACTTC
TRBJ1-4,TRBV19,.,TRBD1,CASSIRDRVEKLFF,TGTGCCAGTAGTATCCGGGACAGGGTGGAAAAACTGTTTTTT
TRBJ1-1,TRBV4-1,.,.,CASSQKGGRGTEAFF,TGCGCCAGCAGCCAAAAAGGAGGACGAGGCACTGAAGCTTTCTTT
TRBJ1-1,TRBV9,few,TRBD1,CASSKPGQMNTEAFF,TGTGCCAGCAGTAAGCCGGGACAGATGAACACTGAAGCTTTCTTT
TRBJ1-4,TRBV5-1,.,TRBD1,CASSLEGSRGSEKLFF,TGCGCCAGCAGCTTGGAGGGGAGCAGGGGGAGTGAAAAACTGTTTTTT
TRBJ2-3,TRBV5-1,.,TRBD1,CASSYRGRKTDTQYF,TGCGCCAGCAGCTACAGGGGGCGCAAGACAGATACGCAGTATTTT
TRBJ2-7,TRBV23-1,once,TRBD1,CASSQSRGQGATYEQYF,TGCGCCAGCAGTCAATCACGGGGACAGGGGGCCACTTACGAGCAGTACTTC
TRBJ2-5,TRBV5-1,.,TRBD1,CASSRSGTEIYQETQYF,TGCGCCAGCAGCAGGTCCGGGACAGAAATTTACCAAGAGACCCAGTACTTC
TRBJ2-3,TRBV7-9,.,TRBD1,CASSSGSTGSSTDTQYF,TGTGCCAGCAGCTCCGGATCGACAGGGTCTAGCACAGATACGCAGTATTTT
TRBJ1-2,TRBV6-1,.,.,CASSEVGGRAGTGGYTF,TGTGCCAGCAGTGAAGTTGGTGGCAGGGCGGGGACGGGAGGCTACACCTTC